This TCR beta chain was sequenced in a study of T cells after posttransplantation cyclophosphamide. Study outcomes and limitations: Later post-transplant blood repertoires were often dominated by donor CD8+ memory clones. Tissue-infiltrating T cells from skin or gut overlapped little with blood T cells.

A note on this clone: Its antigen remains unidentified.

The method was immunoSEQ multiplex PCR; TCRdb's version includes in-frame clones alone and lacks a portion of them. The sample lists over 9,000 clones; roughly 80% were seen once. A marrow graft followed busulfan-fludarabine conditioning, with cyclophosphamide on days +3 and +4. Germline V gene sequence: CDR1 SQVTM, CDR2 ANQGSEA. Trimming pared 4 bases from V and 4 bases from J, leaving 10 bases between. There are 12 residues in the CDR3. The material was PBMCs, obtained after allogeneic stem cell transplant with posttransplant cyclophosphamide. The chain recombines TRBV29-1 with TRBJ1-1, with D maybe TRBD1 (6 bases). The sequence was collected from a female patient aged 50-59 years who received an allogeneic stem cell transplant from a related donor, was CMV-positive, and had no GVHD. Some T cells may trace back to the graft donor. CDR3 coding DNA: TGCAGCGTTGTTTCCAGGGGCACTGAAGCTTTCTTT. As protein: CSVVSRGTEAFF. Drawing the rest from reference TRBV29-1 and TRBJ1-1, the complete variable domain is SAVISQKPSRDICQRGTSLTIQCQVDSQVTMMFWYRQQPGQSLTLIATANQGSEATYESGFVIDKFPISRPNLTFSTLTVSNMSPEDSSIYLCSVVSRGTEAFFGQGTRLTVV.